This TCR beta chain came from a study of blood T cell repertoires in COVID-19. Study summary: The United States, Italy and Spain were the sources of the acute and convalescent COVID-19 samples. The analysed material was cDNA or gDNA that came from T cells, B-cell-depleted T cells, or PBMCs.

With 8 bases removed from V and 1 base from J, the gap between germline ends came to 14 bases. The CDR3 runs 14 residues. Germline values: CDR1 MNHEY, CDR2 SVGAGI. Original methodology: Estimated nucleated cell counts came from reference gene primer amplification. Sequenced by immunoSEQ multiplex PCR; TCRdb stores in-frame clones only, minus some. V and J calls and clone size follow that table, whereas D and trimming were derived from the DNA. The sample carries about 140,000 clones, 70% to 85% recorded once. The clonotype originates from a human donor in a cohort sampled during active COVID-19. The chain is built from TRBV6-5 and TRBJ1-1; D is uncertain. Sequenced input: peripheral blood. CDR3 in DNA: TGTGCCAGCCCCCAGAGCTCAGGGAACACTGAAGCTTTCTTT. It is translated as CASPQSSGNTEAFF.